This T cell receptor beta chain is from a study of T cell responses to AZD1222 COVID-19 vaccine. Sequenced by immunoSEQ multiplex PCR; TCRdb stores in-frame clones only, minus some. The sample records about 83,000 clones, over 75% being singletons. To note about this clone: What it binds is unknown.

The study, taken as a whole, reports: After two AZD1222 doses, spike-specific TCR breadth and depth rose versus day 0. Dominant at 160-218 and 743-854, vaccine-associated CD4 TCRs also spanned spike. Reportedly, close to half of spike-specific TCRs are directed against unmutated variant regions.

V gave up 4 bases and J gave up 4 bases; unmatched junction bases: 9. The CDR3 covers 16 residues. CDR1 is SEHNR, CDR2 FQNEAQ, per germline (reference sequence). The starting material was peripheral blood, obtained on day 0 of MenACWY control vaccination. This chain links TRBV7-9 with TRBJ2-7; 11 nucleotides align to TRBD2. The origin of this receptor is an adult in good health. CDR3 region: CASSSRSGRAIYEQYF. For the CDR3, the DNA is TGTGCCAGCAGCTCGCGTAGCGGGAGGGCAATATACGAGCAGTACTTC.